The text below deals with one T cell receptor beta chain. Reverse transcription used roughly 0.5 to 1 ug RNA and random hexamers. Multiplex PCR with immunoSEQ amplified the TCR beta CDR3 across 54 Vbeta and 13 Jbeta. MiXCR, run by TCRdb on the immunoSEQ multiplex PCR reads, gives a single entry per CDR3 protein. Of tens of thousands of distinct CDR3 sequences listed, nearly 96% are singletons. Sequencing of TCR beta, carried out with a high-throughput approach, was applied to CD8+ and CD4+ T cells from the blood. TEMRA cells were FACS-enriched and CD8+ and CD4+ T cells negatively isolated. This entry comes from a study of CD8 T cells in Susac syndrome. The CDR3 is 16 amino acids. Germline V gene sequence: CDR1 SGDLS, CDR2 YYNGEE. V dropped 3 bases and J dropped 1 base, with 14 bases sitting between them.

The chain is built from TRBV9 and TRBJ1-3, with D unresolved. The clonotype originates from a human donor with multiple sclerosis. The sample consisted of CD4+ T cells from PBMCs. In nucleotides, the CDR3 is TGTGCCAGCAGCGGGTGGCGGACCAATTCTGGAAACACCATATATTTT. Translation gives CASSGWRTNSGNTIYF.